The rows below give T cell receptor beta chains drawn from one sample of a study of shared T cell receptors in the human thymus. Profiling relied on immunoSEQ multiplex PCR, and the TCRdb table lists in-frame clones only, not all of them. The table lists around 340,000 clones, 85% to 95% of them singletons. The specimen was thymocytes. The receptors were gathered from a human donor. CDR3s include the opening cysteine and the closing phenylalanine or tryptophan. The order of the fields is V gene, J gene, CDR3 protein.

TRBV10-2	TRBJ1-5	CASPGGLSNQPQHF
TRBV11-2	TRBJ2-3	CASSLPPGAFSTDTQYF
TRBV28	TRBJ2-3	CASSFWRGGTDTQYF
TRBV7-3	TRBJ2-2	CASSSQASSPGLNTGELFF
TRBV28	TRBJ1-5	CAVEEGPNQPQHF
TRBV18	TRBJ2-5	CASSGQETQYF
TRBV11-2	TRBJ2-7	CASSRTGDHEQYF
TRBV9	TRBJ2-7	CASSVGPSGSAATYEQYF
TRBV27	TRBJ1-1	CASIGGTEAFF
TRBV6-1	TRBJ2-1	CASSRGTRPGEQFF
TRBV6-4	TRBJ2-2	CASSDGPGQGVIGELFF
TRBV7-9	TRBJ2-2	CASSFRLAGVSGGELFF
TRBV27	TRBJ2-4	CASSFFGLAKNIQYF
TRBV28	TRBJ2-1	CASSFLVLAGGQFF
TRBV6-1	TRBJ1-2	CASRRQGALGYGYTF
TRBV4-3	TRBJ2-1	CASSQAGSGRPYNEQFF
TRBV27	TRBJ2-7	CASSFGSRGEQYF
TRBV28	TRBJ2-2	CASSLWPPQGTGELFF
TRBV27	TRBJ2-7	CASSFYGDSYEQYF
TRBV11-2	TRBJ1-1	CASSLGPLFGDTEAFF
TRBV10-3	TRBJ2-1	CAISEGLISYNEQFF
TRBV5-1	TRBJ2-5	CASSLMGTPATETQYF
TRBV19	TRBJ1-4	CASSIGRSVRIINEKLFF
TRBV4-2	TRBJ1-5	CASSQDYIDSSNQPQHF
TRBV5-5	TRBJ1-2	CASSPGLLQRGYTF
TRBV28	TRBJ1-1	CASSLFDRGYAFF
TRBV15	TRBJ2-2	CATSRGEGPGELFF
TRBV4-3	TRBJ2-1	CASSLATSIFHNEQFF
TRBV13	TRBJ2-6	CASSFRVLANVLTF
TRBV20-1	TRBJ2-3	CSAARTDTQYF
TRBV14	TRBJ2-3	CASSPRGLDTQYF
TRBV4-1	TRBJ1-1	CASSQQFLNTEAFF
TRBV11-2	TRBJ2-1	CASSLPMERRFSYNEQFF
TRBV27	TRBJ2-3	CASSLNSGSPDTQYF
TRBV11-2	TRBJ2-4	CASSFVITGNIQYF
TRBV19	TRBJ2-7	CASSIVPGRLSYEQYF
TRBV28	TRBJ2-2	CAITIKVTGELFF
TRBV9	TRBJ1-3	CASSEETGTSGNTIYF
TRBV4-1	TRBJ2-7	CASSPTRRGKPYEQYF
TRBV19	TRBJ1-1	CASSTAREVVNTEAFF
TRBV5-4	TRBJ1-2	CASLSPGGYGYTF
TRBV18	TRBJ1-5	CASSPTPSRSTSNQPQHF
TRBV6-5	TRBJ1-3	CASSPRHVSGNTIYF
TRBV19	TRBJ2-7	CASSIGAGGFSYEQYF
TRBV5-6	TRBJ2-7	CASSSNSRDRELEQYF
TRBV6-5	TRBJ2-7	CASSYSEGAGAYEQYF
TRBV28	TRBJ2-7	CASSYPGTGNYEQYF
TRBV10-2	TRBJ2-1	CASSGGGTTTFNEQFF
TRBV6-6	TRBJ2-1	CASSYGTPYNEQFF
TRBV27	TRBJ2-5	CASSLYTGATEETQYF
TRBV19	TRBJ2-3	CASSMNFTDTQYF
TRBV28	TRBJ2-3	CARGRDREKVVFSDTQYF
TRBV5-1	TRBJ2-7	CASSLVDLSYEQYF